This T cell receptor beta chain was obtained from a study of T cell responses to AZD1222 COVID-19 vaccine. Whole-study results and caveats: Nearly half of spike-specific TCRs reportedly target unmutated variant regions. Repertoires in all cases were sampled only once the peak T cell response had passed.

Pooling covered second doses at about 4 or about 12 weeks. CDR1 is SGHRS and CDR2 is YFSETQ in the germline V gene. V was trimmed by 8 bases and J by 0 bases, leaving 18 bases between them. The CDR3 consists of 16 residues. This clone was observed once. The antigen is unknown. Some clones are missing from TCRdb's copy, which holds only in-frame ones; the method was immunoSEQ multiplex PCR. The table records 160,000 or so clones, 85% to 95% of them present only once. Sequenced here: peripheral blood, sampled 28 days after the second AZD1222 dose. V gene TRBV5-1 combines with J gene TRBJ1-3, with D perhaps TRBD1 (6 bases). This clonotype originated in an adult who received the AZD1222 COVID-19 vaccine. Written as DNA, the CDR3 is TGCGCCAGTGGGAGACAGGAGCTCCGCTCTGGAAACACCATATATTTT. Its translation: CASGRQELRSGNTIYF.